This entry features one TCR beta chain sequence. Between the trimmed V and J ends, which lost 0 bases and 6 bases, there was a span of 8 bases. This CDR3 has 14 amino acids. The germline V gene encodes CDR1 MNHNY and CDR2 SVGAGI (reference sequence). This specimen comes from a study of shared clonotypes between healthy human individuals. TCRdb's copy holds only in-frame clones and misses some; the assay was immunoSEQ multiplex PCR. The table records approximately 1,500,000 clones, approximately 97% of them present only once. The chain couples TRBV6-6 to TRBJ1-4; D is undetermined. Sequenced material: naive CD4+ T cells sorted from blood. Indicated subset: CD45RA+ positively selected. The sequence was obtained from a young man in good health. CDR3 nucleotide sequence: TGTGCCAGCAGTTACTCAGGCCTAGATGAAAAACTGTTTTTT. Translating it yields CASSYSGLDEKLFF.